Listed below are T cell receptor beta chains from one sample, sequenced in a study of CD8+ T cells in alopecia areata. Measured with immunoSEQ multiplex PCR; TCRdb has only the in-frame clones, and not every one. The sample carries over 14,000 clones, around 50% recorded once. Material for sequencing was CD4+ Tregs sorted from blood. The receptors were sampled from a human donor with alopecia areata. Each CDR3 is given with its conserved first and last residue. A D gene is named only where the DNA matches it firmly. A clone size is listed for some rows: how often the clone was seen (once, few, many), or a class if it is expanded.

d_gene: TRBD2
v_gene: TRBV5-1
abundance: few
j_gene: TRBJ2-1
CDR3nt: TGCGCCAGCAGCTTGGCGGTAGCGGGGTCCTACAATGAGCAGTTCTTC
CDR3aa: CASSLAVAGSYNEQFF

d_gene: TRBD1
v_gene: TRBV25-1
abundance: .
j_gene: TRBJ2-3
CDR3nt: TGTGCCAGCAGTGAATTGGGGACAGGGCCAGATACGCAGTATTTT
CDR3aa: CASSELGTGPDTQYF

d_gene: .
v_gene: TRBV28
abundance: .
j_gene: TRBJ2-7
CDR3nt: TGTGCCAGCAGTCCCCCGCAGGGATTCTACGAGCAGTACTTC
CDR3aa: CASSPPQGFYEQYF

d_gene: .
v_gene: TRBV25-1
abundance: .
j_gene: TRBJ2-5
CDR3nt: TGTGCCAGCGGCCACAGGATTCAGGAGACCCAGTACTTC
CDR3aa: CASGHRIQETQYF

d_gene: .
v_gene: TRBV4-1
abundance: .
j_gene: TRBJ1-4
CDR3nt: TGCGCCAGCAGCCAAGTTGAACAGTCTAATGAAAAACTGTTTTTT
CDR3aa: CASSQVEQSNEKLFF

d_gene: .
v_gene: TRBV5-1
abundance: few
j_gene: TRBJ1-1
CDR3nt: TGCGCCAGCAGCTTGGCGGGGCAATCGGGAACTGAAGCTTTCTTT
CDR3aa: CASSLAGQSGTEAFF

d_gene: .
v_gene: TRBV2
abundance: .
j_gene: TRBJ2-3
CDR3nt: TGTGCCAGCAGTGAGGCCCCCGGCGCAGATACGCAGTATTTT
CDR3aa: CASSEAPGADTQYF

d_gene: .
v_gene: TRBV7-3
abundance: .
j_gene: TRBJ1-2
CDR3nt: TGTGCCAGCAGCGCGCTGACAGGAGTTGACTATGGCTACACCTTC
CDR3aa: CASSALTGVDYGYTF

d_gene: .
v_gene: TRBV27
abundance: once
j_gene: TRBJ2-1
CDR3nt: TGTGCCAGCAGTTTTGGTTCACTTTACAATGAGCAGTTCTTC
CDR3aa: CASSFGSLYNEQFF

d_gene: .
v_gene: TRBV5-4
abundance: medium-sized
j_gene: TRBJ1-1
CDR3nt: TGTGCCAGCAGCTTGGCCAGGGACACCTTCCCAGCTTTCTTT
CDR3aa: CASSLARDTFPAFF

d_gene: .
v_gene: TRBV7-2
abundance: .
j_gene: TRBJ2-5
CDR3nt: TGTGCCAGCAGCTTAGACTACCAAGAGACCCAGTACTTC
CDR3aa: CASSLDYQETQYF

d_gene: TRBD2
v_gene: TRBV29-1
abundance: .
j_gene: TRBJ2-7
CDR3nt: TGCAGCGTTGGCAGCCTAGCGGGCTACAGCTCCTACGAGCAGTACTTC
CDR3aa: CSVGSLAGYSSYEQYF

d_gene: .
v_gene: TRBV7-8
abundance: .
j_gene: TRBJ1-1
CDR3nt: TGTGCCAGCAGCCGTAGGTTGAACACTGAAGCTTTCTTT
CDR3aa: CASSRRLNTEAFF

d_gene: TRBD1
v_gene: TRBV19
abundance: .
j_gene: TRBJ1-1
CDR3nt: TGTGCCAGTAGTTGGGCCCGGGACAGCGGGTTTGGGGCTTTCTTT
CDR3aa: CASSWARDSGFGAFF

d_gene: .
v_gene: TRBV5-1
abundance: .
j_gene: TRBJ2-3
CDR3nt: TGCGCCAGCAGCTTTTGGTCAGCAGATACGCAGTATTTT
CDR3aa: CASSFWSADTQYF

d_gene: .
v_gene: TRBV6-5
abundance: few
j_gene: TRBJ2-3
CDR3nt: TGTGCCAGCAGTTATTGGAGTGGGGGCACAGATACGCAGTATTTT
CDR3aa: CASSYWSGGTDTQYF

d_gene: .
v_gene: TRBV9
abundance: .
j_gene: TRBJ2-7
CDR3nt: TGTGCCAGCAGCTCCGAGGGGAGTGCGGTCGAGCAGTACTTC
CDR3aa: CASSSEGSAVEQYF

d_gene: TRBD2
v_gene: TRBV5-1
abundance: .
j_gene: TRBJ2-1
CDR3nt: TGCGCCAGCAGGACTAGCGGGGACAATGAGCAGTTCTTC
CDR3aa: CASRTSGDNEQFF

d_gene: .
v_gene: TRBV6-5
abundance: .
j_gene: TRBJ1-5
CDR3nt: TGTGCCAGCAGTTACTCGGCCGGTCAATCGGAGCCCCAGCATTTT
CDR3aa: CASSYSAGQSEPQHF

d_gene: .
v_gene: TRBV6-6
abundance: .
j_gene: TRBJ2-3
CDR3nt: TGTGCCAGCAGCTATCCCATCTGGAGGGATACGCAGTATTTT
CDR3aa: CASSYPIWRDTQYF

d_gene: TRBD2
v_gene: TRBV28
abundance: medium-sized
j_gene: TRBJ2-1
CDR3nt: TGTGCCAGCAGCAACAGCGGGAGCTCCTACAATGAGCAGTTCTTC
CDR3aa: CASSNSGSSYNEQFF

d_gene: .
v_gene: TRBV7-3
abundance: .
j_gene: TRBJ2-5
CDR3nt: TGTGCCAGCAGCTTATACCCCGGGATGGGCGCAGAGACCCAGTACTTC
CDR3aa: CASSLYPGMGAETQYF

d_gene: .
v_gene: TRBV7-9
abundance: .
j_gene: TRBJ2-7
CDR3nt: TGTGCCAGCAGCCCGTGGGTCGACTACGAGCAGTACTTC
CDR3aa: CASSPWVDYEQYF

d_gene: .
v_gene: TRBV6-5
abundance: .
j_gene: TRBJ2-1
CDR3nt: TGTGCCAGCAGCAGGGACTTAGACTCCTACAATGAGCAGTTCTTC
CDR3aa: CASSRDLDSYNEQFF

d_gene: .
v_gene: TRBV2
abundance: .
j_gene: TRBJ2-6
CDR3nt: TGTGCCAGCATTTCCCAGCCTGGGGCCAACGTCCTGACTTTC
CDR3aa: CASISQPGANVLTF

d_gene: .
v_gene: TRBV6-5
abundance: .
j_gene: TRBJ2-2
CDR3nt: TGTGCCAGCAGCTCCTACGGGGGAACCACCGGGGAGCTGTTTTTT
CDR3aa: CASSSYGGTTGELFF

d_gene: .
v_gene: TRBV28
abundance: .
j_gene: TRBJ1-5
CDR3nt: TGTGCCAGCACTCCGCTGGGGGCCAGCAATCAGCCCCAGCATTTT
CDR3aa: CASTPLGASNQPQHF

d_gene: .
v_gene: TRBV2
abundance: .
j_gene: TRBJ2-7
CDR3nt: TGTGCCAGCAGTGAGTTGGTAGCGCTGAACTACGAGCAGTACTTC
CDR3aa: CASSELVALNYEQYF

d_gene: TRBD2
v_gene: TRBV29-1
abundance: few
j_gene: TRBJ2-3
CDR3nt: TGCAGCGTTCTAGGGCTAGCGGGCACAGATACGCAGTATTTT
CDR3aa: CSVLGLAGTDTQYF

d_gene: .
v_gene: TRBV7-3
abundance: .
j_gene: TRBJ1-5
CDR3nt: TGTGCCAGCAGCCAAGGCAGGAATCAGCCCCAGCATTTT
CDR3aa: CASSQGRNQPQHF

d_gene: .
v_gene: TRBV5-1
abundance: .
j_gene: TRBJ1-2
CDR3nt: TGCGCCAGCAGCTTGCGAGTGGGGGACGGCCGGCGTTATAACTATGGCTACACCTTC
CDR3aa: CASSLRVGDGRRYNYGYTF

d_gene: TRBD1
v_gene: TRBV28
abundance: .
j_gene: TRBJ1-5
CDR3nt: TGTGCCAGCAGTTTACCCGGACAGGGGGTTTATCAGCCCCAGCATTTT
CDR3aa: CASSLPGQGVYQPQHF

d_gene: .
v_gene: TRBV5-1
abundance: .
j_gene: TRBJ2-7
CDR3nt: TGCGCCAGCAGACCCTGGACGGACCACTCCTACGAGCAGTACTTC
CDR3aa: CASRPWTDHSYEQYF

d_gene: .
v_gene: TRBV9
abundance: .
j_gene: TRBJ2-5
CDR3nt: TGTGCCAGCAGCGTAGTGGCGGGAACGAGAGAGACCCAGTACTTC
CDR3aa: CASSVVAGTRETQYF

d_gene: .
v_gene: TRBV28
abundance: .
j_gene: TRBJ2-6
CDR3nt: TGTGCCAGCAGCCCCAAGGGACACTTCTCTGGGGCCAACGTCCTGACTTTC
CDR3aa: CASSPKGHFSGANVLTF

d_gene: .
v_gene: TRBV6-5
abundance: .
j_gene: TRBJ2-5
CDR3nt: TGTGCCAGCAGTTGGGGTGGTGGCCACGGCCAAGAGACCCAGTACTTC
CDR3aa: CASSWGGGHGQETQYF

d_gene: .
v_gene: TRBV5-1
abundance: .
j_gene: TRBJ2-3
CDR3nt: TGCGCCAGCATGCGCGAGCTACACACAGATACGCAGTATTTT
CDR3aa: CASMRELHTDTQYF

d_gene: .
v_gene: TRBV29-1
abundance: .
j_gene: TRBJ2-3
CDR3nt: TGCAGCGTGGAACAGGGCCTCACAGATACGCAGTATTTT
CDR3aa: CSVEQGLTDTQYF

d_gene: .
v_gene: TRBV28
abundance: .
j_gene: TRBJ2-3
CDR3nt: TGTGCCAGCAGCACTCCTAGAGGGACAGATACGCAGTATTTT
CDR3aa: CASSTPRGTDTQYF

d_gene: TRBD2
v_gene: TRBV13
abundance: once
j_gene: TRBJ2-3
CDR3nt: TGTGCCAGCAGCTTGGGGGGACTAGTAACAGATACGCAGTATTTT
CDR3aa: CASSLGGLVTDTQYF

d_gene: TRBD1
v_gene: TRBV28
abundance: .
j_gene: TRBJ1-2
CDR3nt: TGTGCCAGCAAAACGGACAGGATCTATGGCTACACCTTC
CDR3aa: CASKTDRIYGYTF

d_gene: TRBD1
v_gene: TRBV7-8
abundance: .
j_gene: TRBJ2-7
CDR3nt: TGTGCCAGCAGCTTAGATTTCGGGACAGCGGAATACTACGAGCAGTACTTC
CDR3aa: CASSLDFGTAEYYEQYF

d_gene: .
v_gene: TRBV5-6
abundance: .
j_gene: TRBJ2-2
CDR3nt: TGTGCCAGCAGCTTGAGAACCGGCGGGGAGCTGTTTTTT
CDR3aa: CASSLRTGGELFF

d_gene: .
v_gene: TRBV20-1
abundance: .
j_gene: TRBJ2-1
CDR3nt: TGCAGTGCTCGGGAAAATGAGCAGTTCTTC
CDR3aa: CSARENEQFF

d_gene: .
v_gene: TRBV5-1
abundance: .
j_gene: TRBJ2-7
CDR3nt: TGCGCCAGCAGCTTGCTCTTTGGCGAGCAGTACTTC
CDR3aa: CASSLLFGEQYF

d_gene: .
v_gene: TRBV7-9
abundance: few
j_gene: TRBJ2-7
CDR3nt: TGTGCCAGCAGCCTATCCCTCGAGCAGTACTTC
CDR3aa: CASSLSLEQYF

d_gene: .
v_gene: TRBV29-1
abundance: .
j_gene: TRBJ2-1
CDR3nt: TGCAGCGCCAGACCTGGAGGCAATGAGCAGTTCTTC
CDR3aa: CSARPGGNEQFF